The sequence of this T cell receptor (beta chain) was determined in a study of blood T cell repertoires in COVID-19. The wider study: Sites across the United States, Italy and Spain contributed samples from acute and convalescent COVID-19. PBMCs, B-cell-depleted T cells, or T cells provided the cDNA or gDNA that made up the material.

The V end lost 4 bases, the J end lost 9 bases, and 11 bases lay between the germline ends. The CDR3 loop spans 12 amino acids. The germline V gene has CDR1 SGHVS and CDR2 FQNEAQ. Source study methods: Quantification of nucleated cells was approximated via reference gene primer amplification. Sequencing used immunoSEQ multiplex PCR; TCRdb keeps in-frame clones, though not all of them. That table furnishes V, J and clone size, whereas the DNA furnished D and trimming. The sample has just over 65,000 clones; over 85% are singletons. The sequenced sample consisted of peripheral blood. The sequence was collected from a man aged 55 to 70 with acute or convalescent COVID-19. The V and J genes are TRBV7-8 and TRBJ2-3; D is ambiguous. In nucleotides, the CDR3 is TGTGCCAGCAGCTCAGCCGTCGTGACGCAGTATTTT. As protein: CASSSAVVTQYF.